Presented here are 17 T cell receptor beta chains from one specimen sequenced in a study of shared clonotypes between healthy human individuals. CD45RO-negative CD8 cells positively selected for CCR7 made up the naive population, which excluded terminally differentiated effector memory CD45RA+ cells. Data came from immunoSEQ multiplex PCR; TCRdb stores just in-frame clones and leaves some out. This sample has about 800,000 clones, with about 97% found just once. What was sequenced was naive CD8+ T cells sorted from blood. These receptors were collected from a man aged 25 to 45 in good health.

This chain uses TRBV10-3 with TRBJ2-7, with 10 bases aligning to TRBD2. Germline lookup yields CDR1 ENHRY and CDR2 SYGVKD. V was clipped by 9 bases and J by 7 bases; unmatched bases: 12. The CDR3 is made up of 14 amino acids. The CDR3 DNA reads TGTGCCATTTCCTCGGGACTAGCGTCTGGGGAGCAGTACTTC. The encoded protein is CAISSGLASGEQYF.

The gene calls are TRBV7-6 and TRBJ2-7; 7 bases agree with TRBD2. CDR3 length: 13 residues. Germline CDR1 SGHVS, CDR2 FNYEAQ. Germline trimming cut 3 bases from V and 3 bases from J; bases unmatched to any gene: 2. Here the CDR3 DNA reads TGTGCCAGCAGCTTCCGGGGGGACTACGAGCAGTACTTC. Amino acid sequence: CASSFRGDYEQYF.

This rearrangement joins TRBV11-2 to TRBJ2-3; 7 bases align to TRBD1. After removal of 5 bases from V and 3 bases from J, the junction contained 8 bases not matched to a gene. Per the germline V gene, CDR1 is SGHAT and CDR2 is FQNNGV. This CDR3 has 15 amino acids. The CDR3 DNA reads as TGTGCCAGCAGCCCAGGACAGGCCTTTACAGATACGCAGTATTTT. It specifies CASSPGQAFTDTQYF.

This rearrangement joins TRBV30 to TRBJ2-7; D unclear. The CDR3 extends over 13 amino acids. Trimming left V 2 bases short and J 3 bases short, with 11 bases between. The V gene's germline CDR1 is GTSNPN and CDR2 SVGIG (reference sequence). Here the CDR3 DNA reads TGTGCCTGGAGTTTCTGGGGATTCTACGAGCAGTACTTC. Translated: CAWSFWGFYEQYF.

J is TRBJ1-4 and V is TRBV10-1, with a possible D match to TRBD1 (5 bases). This CDR3 is built from 14 residues. V was pared by 2 bases and J by 7 bases, with 11 bases between. The germline gives CDR1 WNHNN, CDR2 SYGVQD (reference sequence). The CDR3 reads CASSEDRTFEKLFF. The CDR3 nucleotides read TGCGCCAGCAGTGAGGACAGAACCTTTGAAAAACTGTTTTTT.

The rearrangement joins TRBV7-9 to TRBJ2-7; tentatively, D is TRBD1 (6 bases). The CDR3 is 13 amino acids. The germline V gene encodes CDR1 SEHNR and CDR2 FQNEAQ (reference sequence). Trimming took off 5 bases at V and 6 bases at J, with 14 bases between the two ends. The CDR3 region has the DNA TGTGCCAGCAGCCAGGGGTTGGCTTTCGAGCAGTACTTC. Encoded protein: CASSQGLAFEQYF. The full variable domain, with the rest looked up from reference TRBV7-9 and TRBJ2-7, is DTGVSQNPRHKITKRGQNVTFRCDPISEHNRLYWYRQTLGQGPEFLTYFQNEAQLEKSRLLSDRFSAERPKGSFSTLEIQRTEQGDSAMYLCASSQGLAFEQYFGPGTRLTVT.

This clone came up once. The V and J genes are TRBV21-1 and TRBJ2-7. TRBV21-1 is a pseudogene segment. The CDR3 contains 16 residues. CDR3: CASSTNTRDDRYEQYF. The CDR3 bases are TGTGCCAGCAGCACCAATACACGCGACGACCGCTACGAGCAGTACTTC.

The CDR3 loop is CASSASSGSYNEQFF. CDR3 nucleotides: TGTGCCAGCAGTGCATCTAGCGGGTCCTACAATGAGCAGTTCTTC. The chain has TRBV6-1 and TRBJ2-1; 8 nucleotides align to TRBD2. Germline lookup yields CDR1 MNHNS and CDR2 SASEGT. The CDR3 is 15 residues long. V gave up 4 bases and J gave up 1 base; unmatched junction bases: 3.

The rearrangement links TRBV18 to TRBJ2-5; D is uncertain. Germline V gives CDR1 KGHSH, CDR2 LQKENI. V lost 2 bases and J 0 bases, leaving 7 bases between the germline ends. The CDR3 loop spans 14 amino acids. CDR3 DNA sequence: TGTGCCAGCTCACCAGTAGGCGACCAAGAGACCCAGTACTTC. Translated: CASSPVGDQETQYF.

This chain joins TRBV29-1 and TRBJ2-7; D remains ambiguous. The V gene lost 6 bases and the J gene lost 5 bases, with 11 bases spanning the gap. The CDR3 sequence is 11 residues long. Germline loops: CDR1 SQVTM, CDR2 ANQGSEA. Written as DNA, the CDR3 is TGCAGCGTCCAAGCCACCGACGAGCAGTACTTC. It encodes CSVQATDEQYF.

This chain connects TRBV29-1 to TRBJ1-2, with no clear D. Germline CDR1 is SQVTM and CDR2 is ANQGSEA. The CDR3 has 15 amino acids. Trimming left V 1 base short and J 0 bases short, with 12 bases between. The CDR3 sequence: CSVEVRAGSNYGYTF. As DNA, the CDR3 is TGCAGCGTTGAAGTGAGGGCCGGTTCTAACTATGGCTACACCTTC.

The chain uses TRBV10-3 and TRBJ1-5; perhaps TRBD1 as D (5 bases). The CDR3 covers 13 residues. Looked up from germline, CDR1 is ENHRY and CDR2 is SYGVKD. Trimming took 6 bases from V and 8 from J, leaving 14 bases between them. CDR3 protein: CAISAIGGEPQHF. The CDR3 bases are TGTGCCATCAGCGCAATTGGGGGAGAGCCCCAGCATTTT.

This rearrangement joins TRBV14 to TRBJ2-7; 7 bases fit TRBD2. This CDR3 is 14 amino acids long. Germline CDR1 reads SGHDN; CDR2 reads FVKESK. The V and J ends lost 5 bases and 0 bases, in that order; junction bases with no gene match: 4. In nucleotides, the CDR3 is TGTGCCAGCAGCGCTAGCGGTATCTCCTACGAGCAGTACTTC. It specifies CASSASGISYEQYF.

The CDR3 protein is CASSQDRNYGYTF. CDR3 sequence (DNA): TGTGCCAGCAGCCAAGATCGGAACTATGGCTACACCTTC. V and J are TRBV14 and TRBJ1-2; D not resolved. Germline values: CDR1 SGHDN, CDR2 FVKESK. Between the trimmed V and J ends, which lost 0 bases and 2 bases, there was a span of 4 bases. This CDR3 is built from 13 residues.

The CDR3 is CSVERINGNEQFF. CDR3 DNA: TGCAGCGTTGAACGTATTAATGGCAATGAGCAGTTCTTC. This chain connects TRBV29-1 to TRBJ2-1; D is undetermined. CDR1 and CDR2 from the germline V gene are SQVTM and ANQGSEA. This CDR3 is 13 amino acids long. V lost 2 bases and J 6 bases, leaving 11 bases between the germline ends.

This clone was detected once. The V gene is TRBV7-8, the J gene TRBJ2-7, with a weak D call TRBD1 (6 bases). Germline V lookup: CDR1 SGHVS, CDR2 FQNEAQ. V was cut by 5 bases and J by 1 base, with 18 bases left in between. The CDR3 is 16 residues long. The CDR3 DNA follows: TGTGCCAGCAGCATTCCACCGGGACACACGTCCTACGAGCAGTACTTC. Protein sequence: CASSIPPGHTSYEQYF.

This chain uses TRBV19 with TRBJ1-5, with 7 positions matching TRBD1. V dropped 7 bases and J dropped 4; count of bases not matched to a gene: 4. This CDR3 contains 13 residues. Germline CDR1 LNHDA, CDR2 SQIVND (reference sequence). This CDR3 is CASKGQRNQPQHF. The CDR3 nucleotides are TGTGCCAGTAAGGGACAGAGGAATCAGCCCCAGCATTTT.